The 10 T cell receptor beta chains below come from one sample, sequenced in a study of blood T cell repertoires in COVID-19. Here immunoSEQ multiplex PCR was the method, and the copy in TCRdb shows in-frame clones only, minus some. The top ten hold roughly 6.5% of the sample, which has more than 250,000 clones, more than 70% seen once. The material sequenced was peripheral blood. The receptors stem from a man between 18 and 29 years old who had recovered from COVID-19.

The rearrangement joins TRBV19 to TRBJ2-6; tentatively, D is TRBD1 (5 bases). V dropped 4 bases and J dropped 0 bases, with 13 bases sitting between them. The germline V gene encodes CDR1 LNHDA and CDR2 SQIVND (reference sequence). This CDR3 comprises 17 residues. This CDR3 reads CASSTGILRSGANVLTF. The CDR3 DNA is TGTGCCAGTAGTACAGGGATTCTCCGCTCTGGGGCCAACGTCCTGACTTTC.

The V and J genes are TRBV5-1 and TRBJ2-7, with unresolved D. V lost 4 bases and J lost 0, with 8 bases in between. Germline V gives CDR1 SGHRS, CDR2 YFSETQ. CDR3 size: 13 residues. Written as DNA, the CDR3 is TGCGCCAGCAGCCCCGGCGGCTCCTACGAGCAGTACTTC. This gives the protein CASSPGGSYEQYF.

The rearrangement joins TRBV5-1 to TRBJ2-3; 11 bases match TRBD2. Trimming at V came to 5 bases and at J to 5 bases, leaving 7 bases not matched to a gene. Looked up from germline, CDR1 is SGHRS and CDR2 is YFSETQ. This CDR3 spans 15 amino acids. CDR3 loop: CASRTGTSGGDTQYF. The CDR3 DNA reads TGCGCCAGCAGAACCGGGACTAGCGGTGGAGATACGCAGTATTTT.

The chain combines TRBV19 with TRBJ1-5; 7 bases match TRBD1. CDR1 is LNHDA, CDR2 SQIVND, per germline (reference sequence). CDR3 length: 14 amino acids. The ends lost 5 bases at V and 4 bases at J; junction bases unmatched: 5. The DNA for the CDR3 is TGTGCCAGTAGTTGGCAGGGGGGAAATCAGCCCCAGCATTTT. Its protein product is CASSWQGGNQPQHF.

The chain combines TRBV19 with TRBJ1-2; D is unresolved. The V end was cut by 0 bases, the J end by 8 bases, with 16 bases between. CDR1 is LNHDA, CDR2 SQIVND, per germline (reference sequence). CDR3 length: 15 amino acids. CDR3 loop: CASSIDRFPGGGYTF. The CDR3 DNA sequence: TGTGCCAGTAGTATAGATAGGTTCCCAGGAGGAGGCTACACCTTC.

The rearrangement uses TRBV27 and TRBJ2-2; TRBD2 is a possible D gene (6 bases). Germline CDR1 is MNHEY and CDR2 is SMNVEV (reference sequence). This CDR3 has 16 amino acids. V was clipped by 5 bases and J by 7 bases, with 20 bases between them. CDR3 nucleotide sequence: TGTGCCAGCAGTCCGCGAGGTAGCGGACCATACGGGGAGCTGTTTTTT. Protein: CASSPRGSGPYGELFF.

The rearrangement joins TRBV4-1 to TRBJ2-1, with 12 bases fitting TRBD2. The CDR3 runs 21 residues. Germline V gene data show CDR1 as MGHRA and CDR2 as YSYEKL. With 0 bases clipped from V and 9 bases from J, the junction kept 21 bases outside the gene matches. The CDR3 protein is CASSQDPPASGRARASGEQFF. As DNA, the CDR3 is TGCGCCAGCAGCCAAGATCCCCCGGCTAGCGGGAGGGCGAGGGCGAGTGGTGAGCAGTTCTTC.

This chain uses TRBV27 with TRBJ2-7; 9 bases match TRBD2. Trimming took 5 bases from V and 7 from J; bases not matched to a gene: 9. The CDR3 consists of 14 residues. The V gene's germline CDR1 is MNHEY and CDR2 SMNVEV (reference sequence). The CDR3 loop reads CASSLGTSFREQYF. The CDR3 DNA reads as TGTGCCAGCAGTCTCGGGACTAGCTTCCGGGAGCAGTACTTC.

The rearrangement links TRBV15 to TRBJ2-1; the D gene is possibly TRBD2 (6 bases). Deletions cut 5 bases from V and 4 bases from J, with 6 bases between. Germline loops: CDR1 LNHNV, CDR2 YYDKDF (reference sequence). There are 12 residues in the CDR3. The CDR3 nucleotides are TGTGCCACCAGCGGGGGGTACAATGAGCAGTTCTTC. Its translation is CATSGGYNEQFF.

The chain links TRBV9 to TRBJ2-7, with D uncertain. Germline CDR1 is SGDLS and CDR2 is YYNGEE. The CDR3 runs to 13 residues. Between the trimmed V and J ends, which lost 0 bases and 6 bases, there was a span of 10 bases. The DNA for the CDR3 is TGTGCCAGCAGCGTAGGGGCTGGAACCGAGCAGTACTTC. This gives the protein CASSVGAGTEQYF.